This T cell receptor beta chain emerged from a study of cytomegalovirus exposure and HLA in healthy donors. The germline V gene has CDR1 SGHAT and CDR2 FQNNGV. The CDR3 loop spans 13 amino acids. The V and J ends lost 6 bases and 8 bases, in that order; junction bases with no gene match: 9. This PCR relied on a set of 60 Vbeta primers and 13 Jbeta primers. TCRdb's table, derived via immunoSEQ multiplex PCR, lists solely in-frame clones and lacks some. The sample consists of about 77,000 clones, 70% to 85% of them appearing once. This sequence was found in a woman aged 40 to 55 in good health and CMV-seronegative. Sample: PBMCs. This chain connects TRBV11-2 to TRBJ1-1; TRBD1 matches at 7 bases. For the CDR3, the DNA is TGTGCCAGCAGTCCAGACAGGGATGAAGAAGCTTTCTTT. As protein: CASSPDRDEEAFF.